Following are 24 T cell receptor beta chains from one sample sequenced in a study of cytomegalovirus exposure and HLA in healthy donors. The PCR ran on 60 Vbeta and 13 Jbeta primers. Assay: immunoSEQ multiplex PCR; the TCRdb copy retains only in-frame clones and omits some. Counted here are 150,000 to 200,000 clones, around three quarters occurring once; the ten biggest clones make up about 1%. Specimen: PBMCs. Receptors were obtained from a woman aged 40 to 49 in good health and CMV-seronegative.

This chain links TRBV28 with TRBJ1-2; 8 bases map to TRBD1. From germline, CDR1 is MDHEN and CDR2 SYDVKM. The CDR3 totals 14 residues. V shed 5 bases, J shed 9 bases, and the junction held 11 bases outside the gene matches. CDR3 loop: CASSKGQGSSSYTF. CDR3 sequence (DNA): TGTGCCAGCAGTAAAGGACAGGGTTCATCTAGCTACACCTTC.

V and J are TRBV9 and TRBJ2-5; possibly TRBD1 for D (6 bases). V gave up 2 bases and J gave up 5 bases, with 10 bases separating them. Per the germline V gene, CDR1 is SGDLS and CDR2 is YYNGEE. This CDR3 contains 13 residues. The DNA of the CDR3 is TGTGCCAGCAGCGTTTCAGGGGTGGAGACCCAGTACTTC. Translating gives CASSVSGVETQYF. Full variable domain (missing parts from reference TRBV9 and TRBJ2-5): DSGVTQTPKHLITATGQRVTLRCSPRSGDLSVYWYQQSLDQGLQFLIQYYNGEERAKGNILERFSAQQFPDLHSELNLSSLELGDSALYFCASSVSGVETQYFGPGTRLLVL.

This sequence joins TRBV30 and TRBJ1-2; 7 bases are shared with TRBD1. The CDR3 length is 14 residues. The germline V gene encodes CDR1 GTSNPN and CDR2 SVGIG (reference sequence). V shed 2 bases and J 4 bases; nucleotides not matched to a gene: 7. CDR3 in DNA: TGTGCCTGGAGTCTAGGGACAGCATTCTATGGCTACACCTTC. Amino acids: CAWSLGTAFYGYTF.

The genes are TRBV6-1 and TRBJ1-2; 7 bases are shared with TRBD1. The junction had 16 bases not matched to a gene; V was cut back by 1 base and J by 8 bases. This CDR3 is built from 17 residues. Per the germline V gene, CDR1 is MNHNS and CDR2 is SASEGT. In nucleotides, the CDR3 is TGTGCCAGCAGTGAAGTGGGGTCAGGGGGAGGATTGGGAGGCTACACCTTC. Protein: CASSEVGSGGGLGGYTF.

V and J are TRBV30 and TRBJ1-5; 10 nucleotides align to TRBD1. Looked up from germline, CDR1 is GTSNPN and CDR2 is SVGIG (reference sequence). There are 16 residues in the CDR3. Trimming at V came to 1 base and at J to 6 bases, leaving 9 bases not matched to a gene. The CDR3 spells CAWSAPGQGLPQPQHF. The CDR3 DNA sequence: TGTGCCTGGAGTGCCCCGGGACAGGGGCTACCTCAGCCCCAGCATTTT.

This chain connects TRBV7-2 to TRBJ2-7; D perhaps matches TRBD2 (6 bases). Trimming left V 1 base short and J 1 base short, with 20 bases between. The V gene's germline CDR1 is SGHTA and CDR2 FQGNSA. The CDR3 contains 18 residues. The CDR3 sequence: CASSLEIRGGTESYEQYF. CDR3 in DNA: TGTGCCAGCAGCTTAGAAATAAGGGGCGGGACGGAGTCCTACGAGCAGTACTTC.

J is TRBJ2-7 and V is TRBV5-4; 7 bases are shared with TRBD2. V was clipped by 0 bases and J by 0 bases; unmatched bases: 9. There are 17 residues in the CDR3. CDR1 and CDR2 from the germline V gene are SGHNT and YYREEE (reference sequence). As DNA, the CDR3 is TGTGCCAGCAGCTTGGCCGGGAGCGGGACCGTCTCCTACGAGCAGTACTTC. This gives the protein CASSLAGSGTVSYEQYF.

The chain combines TRBV5-1 with TRBJ1-1; the match to TRBD1 covers 8 bases. CDR3 size: 18 residues. Germline CDR1 SGHRS, CDR2 YFSETQ. The ends lost 3 bases at V and 5 bases at J; junction bases unmatched: 18. CDR3 nucleotides: TGCGCCAGCAGCTCCTCCTTAGCTGGGGTACAGGGGGGAACTGAAGCTTTCTTT. It is translated as CASSSSLAGVQGGTEAFF. The full variable domain, completed using reference TRBV5-1 and TRBJ1-1, is KAGVTQTPRYLIKTRGQQVTLSCSPISGHRSVSWYQQTPGQGLQFLFEYFSETQRNKGNFPGRFSGRQFSNSRSEMNVSTLELGDSALYLCASSSSLAGVQGGTEAFFGQGTRLTVV.

The rearrangement joins TRBV28 to TRBJ1-4; 7 bases are a match to TRBD1. The CDR3 has 15 residues. Germline lookup yields CDR1 MDHEN and CDR2 SYDVKM. V lost 3 bases to trimming and J lost 5 bases; unmatched junction nucleotides: 6. Here the CDR3 reads CASSFSGTDNEKLFF. The CDR3 nucleotides are TGTGCCAGCAGTTTCTCAGGGACAGACAATGAAAAACTGTTTTTT.

The chain has TRBV10-3 and TRBJ1-5; TRBD1 matches at 8 bases. The germline gives CDR1 ENHRY, CDR2 SYGVKD. The CDR3 sequence is 13 residues long. V shed 10 bases and J 5 bases; nucleotides not matched to a gene: 7. The CDR3 here is CASGTGKDQPQHF. The CDR3, as DNA: TGTGCCAGCGGGACAGGCAAAGATCAGCCCCAGCATTTT.

The chain carries TRBV5-4 and TRBJ2-5; 10 nucleotides agree with TRBD2. This CDR3 spans 15 amino acids. Germline V gene lookup returns CDR1 SGHNT and CDR2 YYREEE (reference sequence). V dropped 2 bases and J dropped 1; count of bases not matched to a gene: 2. Written as DNA, the CDR3 is TGTGCCAGCAGCTTAACTAGCGGGACCCAAGAGACCCAGTACTTC. This gives the protein CASSLTSGTQETQYF.

This chain links TRBV5-1 with TRBJ2-2, with D perhaps matching TRBD2 (5 bases). The germline V gene encodes CDR1 SGHRS and CDR2 YFSETQ. The V end was cut by 1 base, the J end by 6 bases, with 13 bases between. CDR3 size: 15 residues. The CDR3 DNA sequence: TGCGCCAGCAGCTTGCAGGTCGGAGGTGCCGGGGAGCTGTTTTTT. Encoded protein: CASSLQVGGAGELFF.

The chain is built from TRBV28 and TRBJ2-5, with a possible D match to TRBD2 (6 bases). With 7 bases removed from V and 5 bases from J, the gap between germline ends came to 17 bases. CDR1 and CDR2 from the germline V gene are MDHEN and SYDVKM. This CDR3 is built from 14 residues. CDR3 residues: CASTPGRLAETQYF. The DNA of the CDR3 is TGTGCCAGCACCCCTGGGCGGCTAGCGGAGACCCAGTACTTC.

This clone was observed at least ten times. V is TRBV6-1 and J is TRBJ2-1; 9 bases agree with TRBD2. Trimming took 7 bases from V and 6 from J; bases not matched to a gene: 7. The CDR3 is made up of 14 amino acids. Germline loops: CDR1 MNHNS, CDR2 SASEGT. Here the CDR3 reads CASNAGGPGNEQFF. The CDR3 nucleotides are TGTGCCAGCAATGCGGGAGGGCCAGGCAATGAGCAGTTCTTC.

The J gene is TRBJ1-1, the V gene TRBV6-5; 8 bases map to TRBD1. The CDR3 runs 14 residues. The ends lost 5 bases at V and 7 bases at J; junction bases unmatched: 9. Germline CDR1 MNHEY, CDR2 SVGAGI. The DNA of the CDR3 is TGTGCCAGCAGTCTTGGACAGGGTTTAAATGAAGCTTTCTTT. Encoded protein: CASSLGQGLNEAFF.

This sequence joins TRBV14 and TRBJ2-1; 7 nucleotides match TRBD2. The germline V gene has CDR1 SGHDN and CDR2 FVKESK. The V segment lost 3 bases and the J segment 0 bases; nucleotides outside the gene matches: 14. This CDR3 contains 19 residues. The CDR3 DNA reads as TGTGCCAGCAGCCATGCGACTAGCTCGGTTTCAAGCTCCTACAATGAGCAGTTCTTC. Protein product: CASSHATSSVSSSYNEQFF.

The CDR3 bases are TGTGCCAGCAGCCACTCCGGACTAGCGGACTCGAACACCGGGGAGCTGTTTTTT. Translating it yields CASSHSGLADSNTGELFF. The V gene is TRBV4-2, the J gene TRBJ2-2; 10 nucleotides line up with TRBD2. Germline lookup yields CDR1 LGHNA and CDR2 YNFKEQ. V lost 3 bases to trimming and J lost 0 bases; unmatched junction nucleotides: 7. The CDR3 is 18 amino acids.

The chain has TRBV11-3 and TRBJ2-5; no clear D. Trimming removed 4 bases at V and 1 base at J, with 7 bases between. The CDR3 consists of 13 residues. The germline CDR1 and CDR2 sequences are SGHNT and YENEEA. The chain's CDR3 is CASSSRSQETQYF. In DNA form, the CDR3 reads TGTGCCAGCAGCTCCCGGAGCCAAGAGACCCAGTACTTC. Complete variable domain (other parts from reference TRBV11-3 and TRBJ2-5): EAGVVQSPRYKIIEKKQPVAFWCNPISGHNTLYWYLQNLGQGPELLIRYENEEAVDDSQLPKDRFSAERLKGVDSTLKIQPAELGDSAVYLCASSSRSQETQYFGPGTRLLVL.

The V gene is TRBV7-6, the J gene TRBJ1-3; 7 positions match TRBD1. V lost 6 bases, J lost 0 bases, and 5 bases stayed unmatched. The CDR3 has 15 amino acids. CDR1 and CDR2 from the germline V gene are SGHVS and FNYEAQ. Here the CDR3 reads CASRKTGLSGNTIYF. The CDR3 DNA sequence: TGTGCCAGCAGGAAGACAGGGCTCTCTGGAAACACCATATATTTT.

The rearrangement links TRBV27 to TRBJ1-1; D gene uncertain. Germline CDR1 is MNHEY and CDR2 is SMNVEV (reference sequence). CDR3 length: 13 amino acids. Trimming shortened V by 3 bases and J by 1 base, and 6 bases separated the two germline ends. For the CDR3, the DNA is TGTGCCAGCAGTTTCGGCGGGAACACTGAAGCTTTCTTT. It encodes CASSFGGNTEAFF.

This chain joins TRBV19 and TRBJ1-2; D not resolved. Trimming shortened V by 5 bases and J by 3 bases, and 16 bases separated the two germline ends. Germline V gene data show CDR1 as LNHDA and CDR2 as SQIVND (reference sequence). The CDR3 loop spans 15 amino acids. CDR3 protein: CASSPTRVSHYGYTF. CDR3 nucleotide sequence: TGTGCCAGTAGTCCAACGAGGGTCTCTCACTATGGCTACACCTTC. Supplemented by reference TRBV19 and TRBJ1-2, the full variable domain reads DGGITQSPKYLFRKEGQNVTLSCEQNLNHDAMYWYRQDPGQGLRLIYYSQIVNDFQKGDIAEGYSVSREKKESFPLTVTSAQKNPTAFYLCASSPTRVSHYGYTFGSGTRLTVV.

V is TRBV7-9 and J is TRBJ2-7; TRBD2 aligns across 9 bases. CDR1 and CDR2 from the germline V gene are SEHNR and FQNEAQ (reference sequence). The length of the CDR3 is 15 residues. V lost 7 bases, J lost 5 bases, and 12 bases stayed unmatched. The CDR3 DNA is TGTGCCAGCACCCCCGGCGGGGTAGCGGGAGACGAGCAGTACTTC. Protein product: CASTPGGVAGDEQYF. Full variable domain (missing parts from reference TRBV7-9 and TRBJ2-7): DTGVSQNPRHKITKRGQNVTFRCDPISEHNRLYWYRQTLGQGPEFLTYFQNEAQLEKSRLLSDRFSAERPKGSFSTLEIQRTEQGDSAMYLCASTPGGVAGDEQYFGPGTRLTVT.

V usage is TRBV2 and J usage is TRBJ2-7; weak D call: TRBD1 (5 bases). The CDR3 has 14 amino acids. Trimming removed 4 bases from V and 2 bases from J, with 12 bases in between. CDR1 is SNHLY, CDR2 FYNNEI, per germline. The CDR3 DNA follows: TGTGCCAGCAGTGGGGGCCCCGGCCCCTACGAGCAGTACTTC. This gives the protein CASSGGPGPYEQYF. Filled out from reference TRBV2 and TRBJ2-7, the complete variable domain reads EPEVTQTPSHQVTQMGQEVILRCVPISNHLYFYWYRQILGQKVEFLVSFYNNEISEKSEIFDDQFSVERPDGSNFTLKIRSTKLEDSAMYFCASSGGPGPYEQYFGPGTRLTVT.

The rearrangement uses TRBV7-6 and TRBJ1-4, with unresolved D. The CDR3 loop spans 15 amino acids. Per the germline V gene, CDR1 is SGHVS and CDR2 is FNYEAQ. V was trimmed by 6 bases and J by 3 bases, leaving 14 bases between them. The CDR3 spells CASRPTLGPNEKLFF. Written as DNA, the CDR3 is TGTGCCAGCAGACCAACCCTTGGGCCTAATGAAAAACTGTTTTTT.